The T cell receptor beta chain under discussion was sequenced for a study of T cells in Graves' hyperthyroidism and ophthalmopathy. V was clipped by 5 bases and J by 3 bases; unmatched bases: 4. The CDR3 loop spans 14 amino acids. Germline loops: CDR1 DFQATT, CDR2 SNEGSKA (reference sequence). This clonotype was observed many times. The antigen remains undetermined. Researchers took RNA transcripts and amplified the TCR beta CDR3 regions from them. A set of HTBI primers served as the primers for a first-round RT-PCR of the TCR CDR3. TCRdb processed the multiplex PCR reads anew with MiXCR; each CDR3 protein has one entry. In the table there are hundreds of thousands of distinct CDR3 sequences, around 15% of which are singletons. Study-wide results and caveats: Most thyroid-expanded clonotypes above 0.001 were also found in blood.

Diagnoses used clinical symptoms, serum thyroxine and TRAb, thyroid ultrasound and orbital computed tomography. Over 9 ml of fresh peripheral blood supplied the PBMCs. The sequence was collected from a woman in her 30s with Graves' hyperthyroidism. V and J are TRBV20-1 and TRBJ2-3; 11 positions agree with TRBD1. Sequenced: blood. The CDR3 nucleotides are TGCAGTGCTGGGGGGACAGGGGGGACAGATACGCAGTATTTT. Translation: CSAGGTGGTDTQYF.